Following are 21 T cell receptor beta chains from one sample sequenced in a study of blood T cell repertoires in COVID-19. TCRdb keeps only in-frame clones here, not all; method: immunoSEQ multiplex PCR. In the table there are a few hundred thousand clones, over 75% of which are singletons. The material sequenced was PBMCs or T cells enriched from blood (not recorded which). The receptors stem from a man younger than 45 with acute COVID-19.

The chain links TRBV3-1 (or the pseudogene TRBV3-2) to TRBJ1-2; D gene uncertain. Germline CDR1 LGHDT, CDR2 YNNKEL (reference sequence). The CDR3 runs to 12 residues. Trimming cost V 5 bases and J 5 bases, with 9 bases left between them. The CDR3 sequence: CASSNGGYGYTF. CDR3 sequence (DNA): TGTGCCAGCAGCAACGGAGGGTATGGCTACACCTTC.

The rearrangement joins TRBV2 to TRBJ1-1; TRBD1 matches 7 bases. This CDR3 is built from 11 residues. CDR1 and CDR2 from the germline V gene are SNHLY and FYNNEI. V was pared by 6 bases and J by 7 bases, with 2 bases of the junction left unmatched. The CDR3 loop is CASRYRGEAFF. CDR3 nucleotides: TGTGCCAGCAGGTACAGGGGTGAAGCTTTCTTT.

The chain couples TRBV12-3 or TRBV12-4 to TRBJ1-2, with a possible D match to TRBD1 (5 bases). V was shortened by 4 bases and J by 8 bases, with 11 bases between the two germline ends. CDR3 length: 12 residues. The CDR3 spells CASSSGTSGYTF. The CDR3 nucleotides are TGTGCCAGCAGTTCGGGGACTAGCGGCTACACCTTC.

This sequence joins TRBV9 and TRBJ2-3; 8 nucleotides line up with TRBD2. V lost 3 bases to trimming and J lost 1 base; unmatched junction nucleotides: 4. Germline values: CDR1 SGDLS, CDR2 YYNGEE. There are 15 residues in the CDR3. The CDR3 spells CASSEPAGGTDTQYF. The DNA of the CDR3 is TGTGCCAGCAGCGAACCAGCGGGGGGCACAGATACGCAGTATTTT.

Here the CDR3 DNA reads TGTGCCAGCAGCCCAAATCCGGGACAGCACTATGGCTACACCTTC. This translates into CASSPNPGQHYGYTF. The chain recombines TRBV11-2 with TRBJ1-2; 7 bases agree with TRBD1. The CDR3 runs to 15 residues. Trimming at V came to 5 bases and at J to 3 bases, leaving 9 bases not matched to a gene. CDR1 is SGHAT, CDR2 FQNNGV, per germline.

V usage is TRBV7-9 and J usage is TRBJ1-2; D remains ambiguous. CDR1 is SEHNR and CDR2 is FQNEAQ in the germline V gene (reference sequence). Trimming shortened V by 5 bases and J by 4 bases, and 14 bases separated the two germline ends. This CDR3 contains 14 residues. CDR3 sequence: CASSRRSSSYGYTF. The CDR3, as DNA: TGTGCCAGCAGCCGGCGGAGTAGTTCCTATGGCTACACCTTC.

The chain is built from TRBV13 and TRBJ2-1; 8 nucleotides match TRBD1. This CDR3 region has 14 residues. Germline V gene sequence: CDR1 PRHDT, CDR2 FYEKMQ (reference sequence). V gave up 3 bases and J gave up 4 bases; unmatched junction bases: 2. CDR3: CASSLGQEYNEQFF. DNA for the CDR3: TGTGCCAGCAGCTTGGGACAGGAGTACAATGAGCAGTTCTTC.

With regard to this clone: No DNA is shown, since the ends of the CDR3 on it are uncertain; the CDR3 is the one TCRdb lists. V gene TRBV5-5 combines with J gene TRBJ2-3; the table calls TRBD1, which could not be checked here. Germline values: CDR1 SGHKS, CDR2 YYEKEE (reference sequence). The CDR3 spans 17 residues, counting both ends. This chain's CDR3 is CASSLFGPGSTTDTQYF.

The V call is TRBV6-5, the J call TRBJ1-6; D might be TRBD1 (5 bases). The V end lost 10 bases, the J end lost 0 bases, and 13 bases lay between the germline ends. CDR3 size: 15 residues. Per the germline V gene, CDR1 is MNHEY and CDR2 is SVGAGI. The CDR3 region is CANRDSSSYNSPLHF. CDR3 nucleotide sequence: TGTGCCAACCGGGACTCGAGCTCCTATAATTCACCCCTCCACTTT.

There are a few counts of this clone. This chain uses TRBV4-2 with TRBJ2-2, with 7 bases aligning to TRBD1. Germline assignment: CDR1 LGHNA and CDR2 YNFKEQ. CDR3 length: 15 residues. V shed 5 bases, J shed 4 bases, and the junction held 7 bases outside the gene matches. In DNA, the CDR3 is TGTGCCAGCAGCACCAGGGGGAGTGGCACCGGGGAGCTGTTTTTT. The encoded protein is CASSTRGSGTGELFF.

In nucleotides, the CDR3 is TGCGCCAGCAGGGGGACTAGCGGGGCCCGCGAGCAGTACTTC. Translated, it gives CASRGTSGAREQYF. The chain recombines TRBV10-2 with TRBJ2-7; 13 bases align to TRBD2. The V and J ends lost 6 bases and 6 bases, in that order; junction bases with no gene match: 5. The CDR3 spans 14 residues. Per germline, CDR1 WSHSY and CDR2 SAAADI.

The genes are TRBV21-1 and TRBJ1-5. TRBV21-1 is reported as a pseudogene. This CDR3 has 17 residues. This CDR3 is CASSINLRGERNQPQHF. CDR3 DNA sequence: TGTGCCAGCAGCATAAACCTTCGGGGTGAACGCAATCAGCCCCAGCATTTT.

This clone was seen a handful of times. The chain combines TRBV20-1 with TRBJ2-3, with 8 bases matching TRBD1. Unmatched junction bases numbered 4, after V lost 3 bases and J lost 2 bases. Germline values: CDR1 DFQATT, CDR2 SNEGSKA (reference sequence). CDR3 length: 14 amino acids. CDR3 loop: CSASLDRDTDTQYF. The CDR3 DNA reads TGCAGTGCTAGTTTGGACAGGGACACAGATACGCAGTATTTT.

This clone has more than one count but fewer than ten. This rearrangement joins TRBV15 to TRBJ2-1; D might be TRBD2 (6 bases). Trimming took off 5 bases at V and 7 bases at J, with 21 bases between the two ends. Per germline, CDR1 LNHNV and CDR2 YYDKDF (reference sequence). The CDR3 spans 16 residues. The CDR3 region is CATSRSGGTSLNEQFF. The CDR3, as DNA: TGTGCCACCAGCCGCTCTGGGGGGACCTCGTTGAATGAGCAGTTCTTC.

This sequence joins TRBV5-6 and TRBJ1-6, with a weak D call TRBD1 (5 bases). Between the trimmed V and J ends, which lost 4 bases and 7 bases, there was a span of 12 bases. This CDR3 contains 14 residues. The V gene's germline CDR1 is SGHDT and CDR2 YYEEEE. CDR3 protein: CASSRRGGNSPLHF. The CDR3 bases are TGTGCCAGCAGCCGGCGGGGGGGGAATTCACCCCTCCACTTT.

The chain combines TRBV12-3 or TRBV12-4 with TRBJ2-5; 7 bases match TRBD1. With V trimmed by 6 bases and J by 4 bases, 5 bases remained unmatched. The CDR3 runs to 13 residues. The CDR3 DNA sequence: TGTGCCAGCAGGCTACAGGGGAGAGAGACCCAGTACTTC. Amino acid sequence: CASRLQGRETQYF.

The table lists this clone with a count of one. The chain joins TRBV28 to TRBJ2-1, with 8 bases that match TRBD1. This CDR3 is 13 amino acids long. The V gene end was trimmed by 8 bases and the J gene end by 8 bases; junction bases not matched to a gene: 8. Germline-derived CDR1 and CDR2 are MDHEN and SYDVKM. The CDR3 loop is CASGPNRGDEQFF. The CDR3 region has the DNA TGTGCCAGCGGACCCAACAGGGGGGATGAGCAGTTCTTC.

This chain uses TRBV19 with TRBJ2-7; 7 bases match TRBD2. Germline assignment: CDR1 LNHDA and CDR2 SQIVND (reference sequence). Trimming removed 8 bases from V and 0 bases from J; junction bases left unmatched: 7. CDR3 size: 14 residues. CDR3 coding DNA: TGTGCCAGTGGGGACGTAGCGGGCTCCTACGAGCAGTACTTC. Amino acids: CASGDVAGSYEQYF.

The CDR3, as DNA: TGTGCCAGCAGTTGGACTAGCGGGGGCTACAATGAGCAGTTCTTC. This gives the protein CASSWTSGGYNEQFF. The genes are TRBV6-7 and TRBJ2-1; TRBD2 aligns across 13 bases. Being an ORF, TRBV6-7 has a function that is uncertain. Trimming cost V 4 bases and J 3 bases; bases outside gene matches: 0. CDR3 length: 15 residues.

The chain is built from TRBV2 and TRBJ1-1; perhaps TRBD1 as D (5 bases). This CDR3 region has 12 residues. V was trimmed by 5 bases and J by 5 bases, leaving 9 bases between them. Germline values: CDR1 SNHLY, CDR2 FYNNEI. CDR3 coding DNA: TGTGCCAGCAGTAACAGGTATACTGAAGCTTTCTTT. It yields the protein CASSNRYTEAFF.

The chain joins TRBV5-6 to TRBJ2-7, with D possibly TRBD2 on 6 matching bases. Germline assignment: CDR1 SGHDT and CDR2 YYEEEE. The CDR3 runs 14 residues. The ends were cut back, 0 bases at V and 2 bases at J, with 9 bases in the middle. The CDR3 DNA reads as TGTGCCAGCAGCTTGGGGAGGGCTCCCTACGAGCAGTACTTC. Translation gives CASSLGRAPYEQYF. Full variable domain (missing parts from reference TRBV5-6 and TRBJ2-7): DAGVTQSPTHLIKTRGQQVTLRCSPKSGHDTVSWYQQALGQGPQFIFQYYEEEERQRGNFPDRFSGHQFPNYSSELNVNALLLGDSALYLCASSLGRAPYEQYFGPGTRLTVT.